Sequencing of this T cell receptor beta chain was carried out in a study of PD-L1 blockade in urothelial cancer. Study summary: Of 28 to 35 patients, twenty-five were males with bladder-origin urothelial cancer. Median T cell yield per blood sample was over 130,000 cells. At 3 weeks after treatment start (second dose) and again at 6 weeks, blood was analyzed.

Time point denoted: peripheral blood 6 weeks after treatment start. Sampling of each patient yielded between 1 and 8 specimens, collected pretreatment and on-treatment. Profiling relied on immunoSEQ multiplex PCR, and the TCRdb table lists in-frame clones only, not all of them. The sample includes about 120,000 clones, 80% to 90% seen only once; the top ten take under 2%. The CDR3 has 18 residues. Per the germline V gene, CDR1 is KGHSH and CDR2 is LQKENI. Germline trimming cut 5 bases from V and 0 bases from J; bases unmatched to any gene: 9. The sequence was obtained from a man in his sixties with urothelial cancer. V usage is TRBV18 and J usage is TRBJ1-4; 10 bases agree with TRBD1. Sequenced material: PBMCs, taken around atezolizumab (anti-PD-L1) treatment. The CDR3 reads CASSGTGASSATNEKLFF. The CDR3 DNA follows: TGTGCCAGCTCAGGGACAGGGGCCTCGTCTGCAACTAATGAAAAACTGTTTTTT.